This TCR beta chain was documented in a study of T cells in Graves' hyperthyroidism and ophthalmopathy. Study-level findings and limits: Within blood appeared most thyroid clonotypes that had expanded above 0.001.

The sample holds many counts of this clonotype. Its antigen is unknown. Patients aged 18 to 65 had newly diagnosed hyperthyroidism that had lasted under 2 months. The TCR beta CDR3 regions underwent amplification using RNA transcripts as the source. The HTBI set primed first-round TCR CDR3 RT-PCR. Each CDR3 protein gets one entry after TCRdb re-called the multiplex PCR reads with MiXCR. In the table there are around 540,000 distinct CDR3 sequences, around 45% of which are singletons. The germline CDR1 and CDR2 sequences are MGHDK and SYGVNS. V lost 6 bases to trimming and J lost 6 bases, with 14 bases between them. The CDR3 runs 13 residues.

The chain uses TRBV25-1 and TRBJ1-2, with D unclear. The sample taken for sequencing was peripheral blood or thyroid tissue (not recorded which). This TCR derives from a woman between 18 and 29 years old with Graves' hyperthyroidism. CDR3 region: CASRDDGVDGYTF. The CDR3 coding sequence is TGTGCCAGCAGAGATGATGGGGTCGATGGCTACACCTTC.